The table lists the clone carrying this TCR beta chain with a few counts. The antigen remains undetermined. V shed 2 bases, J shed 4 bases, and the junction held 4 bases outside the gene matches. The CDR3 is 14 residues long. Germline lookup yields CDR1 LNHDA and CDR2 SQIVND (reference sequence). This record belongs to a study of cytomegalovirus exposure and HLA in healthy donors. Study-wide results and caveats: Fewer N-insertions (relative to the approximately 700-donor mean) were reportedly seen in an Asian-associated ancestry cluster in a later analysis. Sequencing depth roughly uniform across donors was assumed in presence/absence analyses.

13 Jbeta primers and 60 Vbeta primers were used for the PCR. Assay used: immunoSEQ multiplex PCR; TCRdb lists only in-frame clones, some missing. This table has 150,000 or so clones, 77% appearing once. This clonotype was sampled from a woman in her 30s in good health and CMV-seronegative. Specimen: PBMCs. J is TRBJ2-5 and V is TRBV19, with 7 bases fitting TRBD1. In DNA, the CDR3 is TGTGCCAGTAGTATACGGGCAGGGGGAGAGACCCAGTACTTC. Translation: CASSIRAGGETQYF.